Shown below are 14 T cell receptor beta chains from a single sample sequenced in a study of neurological immune-mediated disorders. TCRdb ran MiXCR on the 5' RACE reads and lists one entry per CDR3 protein. Of around 20,000 distinct CDR3 sequences in the sample, roughly 10% were seen once. Material: PBMCs. The receptors stem from a woman aged 60-70 years with HTLV-1-associated myelopathy (HAM/TSP).

This clonotype has at least ten counts. V and J are TRBV29-1 and TRBJ2-5; D not certain. Trimming removed 7 bases from V and 3 bases from J, with 15 bases in between. The CDR3 runs 13 residues. Germline-derived CDR1 and CDR2 are SQVTM and ANQGSEA. CDR3 sequence (DNA): TGCAGCGCCCTGGAGAGTCAGAAAGAGACCCAGTACTTC. It is translated as CSALESQKETQYF. Combining the CDR3 with reference TRBV29-1 and TRBJ2-5 gives the whole variable domain SAVISQKPSRDICQRGTSLTIQCQVDSQVTMMFWYRQQPGQSLTLIATANQGSEATYESGFVIDKFPISRPNLTFSTLTVSNMSPEDSSIYLCSALESQKETQYFGPGTRLLVL.

This clonotype was counted many times. The rearrangement uses TRBV5-1 and TRBJ2-7; tentatively, D is TRBD1 or TRBD2 (6 bases each). The CDR3 spans 16 residues. V gave up 0 bases and J gave up 1 base, with 14 bases separating them. CDR1 and CDR2 from the germline V gene are SGHRS and YFSETQ. This chain's CDR3 is CASSLAGGTVSYEQYF. The CDR3 nucleotides read TGCGCCAGCAGCTTGGCCGGGGGCACGGTTTCCTACGAGCAGTACTTC.

Many counts were recorded for this clonotype. The chain is built from TRBV9 and TRBJ2-3; D gene unclear. The CDR3 contains 14 residues. The germline V gene encodes CDR1 SGDLS and CDR2 YYNGEE. V lost 3 bases and J 0 bases, leaving 8 bases between the germline ends. CDR3 in amino acids: CASSGTRSTDTQYF. DNA of the CDR3: TGTGCCAGCAGCGGGACCCGTAGCACAGATACGCAGTATTTT. The complete variable domain, with remaining parts taken from reference TRBV9 and TRBJ2-3, reads DSGVTQTPKHLITATGQRVTLRCSPRSGDLSVYWYQQSLDQGLQFLIQYYNGEERAKGNILERFSAQQFPDLHSELNLSSLELGDSALYFCASSGTRSTDTQYFGPGTRLTVL.

This clonotype was observed many times. The chain uses TRBV7-2 and TRBJ1-5; weak D call: TRBD1 (5 bases). The germline CDR1 and CDR2 sequences are SGHTA and FQGNSA. Trimming took 0 bases from V and 1 from J, leaving 22 bases between them. This CDR3 has 20 residues. The CDR3 DNA sequence: TGTGCCAGCAGCTTAGCGCCCACGCTTGGGACCCGCGGGAGCAATCAGCCCCAGCATTTT. Residues: CASSLAPTLGTRGSNQPQHF. Full variable domain (rest looked up from reference TRBV7-2 and TRBJ1-5): GAGVSQSPSNKVTEKGKDVELRCDPISGHTALYWYRQSLGQGLEFLIYFQGNSAPDKSGLPSDRFSAERTGGSVSTLTIQRTQQEDSAVYLCASSLAPTLGTRGSNQPQHFGDGTRLSIL.

In its sample, this clonotype was seen many times. At one end, the junction sequence differs from germline, possibly due to a read error. This sequence joins TRBV20-1 and TRBJ1-1, with TRBD1 identical over 7 bases. The CDR3 spans 11 residues. From germline, CDR1 is DFQATT and CDR2 SNEGSKA (reference sequence). The CDR3 protein is CRAKTGEEAFF. CDR3 in DNA: TGCAGGGCTAAAACAGGGGAGGAAGCTTTCTTT.

The chain employs TRBV20-1 and TRBJ2-1, with 7 positions matching TRBD2. V lost 1 base and J lost 4; bases outside the gene matches: 4. Germline CDR1 and CDR2: DFQATT and SNEGSKA (reference sequence). The CDR3 extends over 14 amino acids. The DNA of the CDR3 is TGCAGTGCTAGAGCACTAGCGAGGTACAATGAGCAGTTCTTC. It specifies CSARALARYNEQFF.

The J gene is TRBJ1-5, the V gene TRBV15; 7 bases map to TRBD1. J lost 2 bases, V lost 1 base, and 11 bases had no gene match. The germline V gene has CDR1 LNHNV and CDR2 YYDKDF (reference sequence). This CDR3 comprises 18 residues. The CDR3 loop reads CATSRVAFGTGGNQPQHF. CDR3 DNA: TGTGCCACCAGCAGAGTGGCCTTTGGCACAGGGGGCAATCAGCCCCAGCATTTT.

This clonotype was counted many times. CDR3 sequence: CASSGRGTTSYEQYF. The DNA of the CDR3 is TGTGCCAGCAGTGGCCGTGGCACCACCTCTTACGAGCAGTACTTC. The genes are TRBV2 and TRBJ2-7; D is unresolved. V lost 4 bases and J 4 bases, leaving 17 bases between the germline ends. The germline V gene has CDR1 SNHLY and CDR2 FYNNEI. This CDR3 region has 15 residues. Based on the CDR3 plus reference TRBV2 and TRBJ2-7, the full variable domain is EPEVTQTPSHQVTQMGQEVILRCVPISNHLYFYWYRQILGQKVEFLVSFYNNEISEKSEIFDDQFSVERPDGSNFTLKIRSTKLEDSAMYFCASSGRGTTSYEQYFGPGTRLTVT.

In this sample, this clonotype turned up many times. This chain connects TRBV2 to TRBJ2-5; D may match TRBD1 or TRBD2 (5 bases each). Germline V CDR1 and CDR2: SNHLY, FYNNEI. Between the trimmed V and J ends, which lost 4 bases and 1 base, there was a span of 7 bases. CDR3 length equals 13 residues. CDR3 DNA: TGTGCCAGCAGTGGGGGGACCCAAGAGACCCAGTACTTC. Translating it yields CASSGGTQETQYF. The full variable domain, rest sourced from reference TRBV2 and TRBJ2-5, is EPEVTQTPSHQVTQMGQEVILRCVPISNHLYFYWYRQILGQKVEFLVSFYNNEISEKSEIFDDQFSVERPDGSNFTLKIRSTKLEDSAMYFCASSGGTQETQYFGPGTRLLVL.

The sample holds many counts of this clonotype. The chain couples TRBV5-1 to TRBJ2-5; 8 positions agree with TRBD1. V shed 3 bases and J 5 bases; nucleotides not matched to a gene: 6. CDR1 SGHRS and CDR2 YFSETQ come from the germline V gene. This CDR3 comprises 14 residues. The CDR3 here is CASSSTGGTETQYF. CDR3 coding DNA: TGCGCCAGCAGCTCAACAGGGGGGACTGAGACCCAGTACTTC.

The sample holds many counts of this clonotype. V usage is TRBV15 and J usage is TRBJ2-7; D ambiguous. The germline V gene has CDR1 LNHNV and CDR2 YYDKDF (reference sequence). V was shortened by 6 bases and J by 3 bases, with 15 bases between the two germline ends. This CDR3 spans 14 amino acids. CDR3 amino acids: CATSSGPKRYEQYF. CDR3 coding DNA: TGTGCCACCAGTTCCGGGCCCAAGCGCTACGAGCAGTACTTC. The whole variable domain, filled in from reference TRBV15 and TRBJ2-7, reads DAMVIQNPRYQVTQFGKPVTLSCSQTLNHNVMYWYQQKSSQAPKLLFHYYDKDFNNEADTPDNFQSRRPNTSFCFLDIRSPGLGDTAMYLCATSSGPKRYEQYFGPGTRLTVT.

This clonotype was recorded at least ten times. The gene calls are TRBV5-1 and TRBJ1-1; D not resolved. Trimming removed 0 bases from V and 0 bases from J, with 9 bases in between. Per the germline V gene, CDR1 is SGHRS and CDR2 is YFSETQ. The CDR3 consists of 15 residues. CDR3 DNA sequence: TGCGCCAGCAGCTTGGAATCGGGGTTGAACACTGAAGCTTTCTTT. This gives the protein CASSLESGLNTEAFF. The whole variable domain, filled in from reference TRBV5-1 and TRBJ1-1, reads KAGVTQTPRYLIKTRGQQVTLSCSPISGHRSVSWYQQTPGQGLQFLFEYFSETQRNKGNFPGRFSGRQFSNSRSEMNVSTLELGDSALYLCASSLESGLNTEAFFGQGTRLTVV.

With regard to this clonotype: This likely comes from a read error, as the CDR3 has no conserved phenylalanine or tryptophan at its end. The rearrangement uses TRBV20-1 and TRBJ1-3, with D uncertain. The CDR3 totals 11 residues. Germline V gene sequence: CDR1 DFQATT, CDR2 SNEGSKA (reference sequence). Here the CDR3 DNA reads TGCAGTGCTAGCAGGACTAACAACATATATATT. Its translation is CSASRTNNIYI.

The gene calls are TRBV7-2 and TRBJ1-1, with D tentatively TRBD1 (5 bases). The CDR3 is 13 amino acids. The V gene's germline CDR1 is SGHTA and CDR2 FQGNSA. V was cut by 4 bases and J by 4 bases, with 10 bases left in between. The chain's CDR3 is CASSWGRFTEAFF. CDR3 in DNA: TGTGCCAGCAGCTGGGGACGGTTCACTGAAGCTTTCTTT.